Below, 20 T cell receptor beta chains from the same sample are listed, as sequenced in a study of identifying expanded T cells in peripheral blood. TCRdb's copy holds only in-frame clones and misses some; the assay was immunoSEQ multiplex PCR. The data contain about 97,000 clones, approximately 88% of them singletons. The sample comprised blood. Receptor source: a person aged 18 to 70 in good health.

This clone was detected once. The rearrangement joins TRBV5-1 to TRBJ2-3, with a weak D call TRBD2 (5 bases). The CDR3 extends over 15 amino acids. V was cut by 2 bases and J by 3 bases, with 13 bases left in between. Looked up from germline, CDR1 is SGHRS and CDR2 is YFSETQ. This CDR3 reads CASSFKTGSTDTQYF. CDR3 bases: TGCGCCAGCAGCTTCAAGACGGGATCTACAGATACGCAGTATTTT.

The chain employs TRBV5-6 and TRBJ1-1, with D unresolved. The CDR3 is made up of 12 amino acids. Germline CDR1 reads SGHDT; CDR2 reads YYEEEE. With 2 bases removed from V and 7 bases from J, the gap between germline ends came to 9 bases. CDR3 coding DNA: TGTGCCAGCAGCTTTGATGTGGGTGAAGCTTTCTTT. Its translation: CASSFDVGEAFF.

This clone was seen just once. The germline gene is not matched at one end of the junction; a read error may be the cause. J is TRBJ2-1 and V is TRBV7-3, with D maybe TRBD1 (7 bases). CDR1 is SGHTA, CDR2 FQGTGA, per germline. The CDR3 is 15 residues long. The CDR3 loop is CASSLTAGGTSSLIF. DNA of the CDR3: TGTGCCAGCAGCTTAACCGCAGGGGGGACTTCGAGTTTGATCTTC.

DNA for the CDR3: TGCGCCAGCAGCCAAGCGAGCGGGAGGACTCAGAGAGGCGATACGCAGTATTTT. This sequence encodes CASSQASGRTQRGDTQYF. The genes are TRBV4-1 and TRBJ2-3; TRBD2 aligns across 9 bases. Germline CDR1 is MGHRA and CDR2 is YSYEKL. V gave up 1 base and J gave up 6 bases; unmatched junction bases: 14. The CDR3 totals 18 residues.

The chain is built from TRBV6-6 and TRBJ1-3; a possible D gene is TRBD1 (5 bases). The length of the CDR3 is 15 residues. Germline V gene lookup returns CDR1 MNHNY and CDR2 SVGAGI (reference sequence). Trimming stripped 6 bases from V and 0 bases from J, with 12 bases between. Here the CDR3 reads CASSRDGRSGNTIYF. The CDR3 DNA is TGTGCCAGCAGCCGGGACGGGCGCTCTGGAAACACCATATATTTT.

This clone was picked up one time. V usage is TRBV28 and J usage is TRBJ2-1, with 11 positions matching TRBD2. From germline, CDR1 is MDHEN and CDR2 SYDVKM. The CDR3 is 17 residues long. V lost 2 bases to trimming and J lost 4 bases; unmatched junction nucleotides: 7. CDR3 bases: TGTGCCAGCAGTTTAAAACTAGCGGGAGTCAAATACAATGAGCAGTTCTTC. This translates into CASSLKLAGVKYNEQFF.

In its sample, this clone is medium-sized. V gene TRBV9 combines with J gene TRBJ1-1; D is undetermined. Looked up from germline, CDR1 is SGDLS and CDR2 is YYNGEE. The CDR3 has 16 amino acids. The V end was cut by 0 bases, the J end by 5 bases, with 17 bases between. Written as DNA, the CDR3 is TGTGCCAGCAGCGTAGCTCCCGGGAATCGGGATACTGAAGCTTTCTTT. This gives the protein CASSVAPGNRDTEAFF. The full variable domain, in which reference TRBV9 and TRBJ1-1 provide the parts outside the CDR3, is DSGVTQTPKHLITATGQRVTLRCSPRSGDLSVYWYQQSLDQGLQFLIQYYNGEERAKGNILERFSAQQFPDLHSELNLSSLELGDSALYFCASSVAPGNRDTEAFFGQGTRLTVV.

This clone was seen a single time. In nucleotides, the CDR3 is TGTGCCAGCAGCCGCCTTGGGTCTAACTATGGCTACACCTTC. It translates to CASSRLGSNYGYTF. The V call is TRBV7-9, the J call TRBJ1-2; no clear D. Germline V CDR1 and CDR2: SEHNR, FQNEAQ (reference sequence). The CDR3 has 14 amino acids. V was clipped by 5 bases and J by 0 bases, with 10 bases between them.

This sequence joins TRBV15 and TRBJ2-3, with 7 bases fitting TRBD2. This CDR3 spans 18 amino acids. The junction had 13 bases not matched to a gene; V was cut back by 2 bases and J by 2 bases. Looked up from germline, CDR1 is LNHNV and CDR2 is YYDKDF (reference sequence). CDR3 coding DNA: TGTGCCACCAGCAGAACCCGGGTGCTAGCGGACCTCACAGATACGCAGTATTTT. Translated, it gives CATSRTRVLADLTDTQYF.

This clone was detected a few times. The V call is TRBV7-8, the J call TRBJ2-5; 10 bases agree with TRBD2. This CDR3 spans 16 amino acids. The V and J ends lost 1 base and 0 bases, in that order; junction bases with no gene match: 2. Germline V gene sequence: CDR1 SGHVS, CDR2 FQNEAQ. The CDR3 is CASSLGGLADQETQYF. DNA for the CDR3: TGTGCCAGCAGCTTAGGAGGACTAGCGGACCAAGAGACCCAGTACTTC.

The chain uses TRBV10-3 and TRBJ1-1; no reliable D call. The V gene's germline CDR1 is ENHRY and CDR2 SYGVKD. Trimming shortened V by 2 bases and J by 4 bases, and 17 bases separated the two germline ends. The CDR3 has 16 amino acids. The CDR3 reads CAISERDVGGGTEAFF. CDR3 bases: TGTGCCATCAGTGAGCGAGATGTCGGTGGAGGCACTGAAGCTTTCTTT.

The chain couples TRBV4-1 to TRBJ1-4, with D tentatively TRBD1 (6 bases). V gave up 1 base and J gave up 10 bases, with 19 bases separating them. The germline V gene encodes CDR1 MGHRA and CDR2 YSYEKL. This CDR3 has 16 amino acids. CDR3 loop: CASSQGARDTTTKLFF. In DNA, the CDR3 is TGCGCCAGCAGCCAAGGGGCTCGGGACACAACTACAAAACTGTTTTTT.

The chain uses TRBV5-1 and TRBJ1-1; the match to TRBD1 covers 7 bases. V dropped 0 bases and J dropped 5; count of bases not matched to a gene: 4. Germline V gives CDR1 SGHRS, CDR2 YFSETQ. The CDR3 sequence is 14 residues long. This CDR3 reads CASSLAQGGTEAFF. The CDR3 nucleotides read TGCGCCAGCAGCTTGGCCCAGGGGGGGACTGAAGCTTTCTTT.

In DNA form, the CDR3 reads TGCGCCAGCAGCTTGCGGGGGGACTATGGCTACACCTTC. It is translated as CASSLRGDYGYTF. J is TRBJ1-2 and V is TRBV5-1; TRBD1 might be the D (5 bases). The CDR3 loop spans 13 amino acids. Trimming shortened V by 1 base and J by 3 bases, and 7 bases separated the two germline ends. CDR1 SGHRS and CDR2 YFSETQ come from the germline V gene.

The chain has TRBV5-6 and TRBJ2-4; TRBD1 agrees at 9 bases. V shed 4 bases, J shed 1 base, and the junction held 3 bases outside the gene matches. CDR3 size: 15 residues. The germline gives CDR1 SGHDT, CDR2 YYEEEE. The CDR3 DNA reads as TGTGCCAGCAGCGGGGACAGGGTGGCCAAAAACATTCAGTACTTC. Amino acids: CASSGDRVAKNIQYF.

Points on this clone: Within the sample, other DNA sequences also encode this same CDR3. The rearrangement uses TRBV7-2 and TRBJ2-1, with D perhaps matching TRBD2 (7 bases). The CDR3 spans 14 residues. The germline V gene has CDR1 SGHTA and CDR2 FQGNSA. Trimming left V 0 bases short and J 7 bases short, with 10 bases between. CDR3 DNA sequence: TGTGCCAGCAGCTTAGCACAGGGAGGGAATGAGCAGTTCTTC. Translated, it gives CASSLAQGGNEQFF.

J is TRBJ2-1 and V is TRBV21-1; TRBD1, as called in the table, went unchecked against the DNA. TRBV21-1 is deemed a pseudogene. CDR3 length: 16 amino acids. CDR3 residues: CASSTPGTGSENEQFF. CDR3 bases: TGTGCCAGCAGCACTCCCGGGACAGGGTCGGAAAATGAGCAGTTCTTC.

This chain connects TRBV19 to TRBJ1-6; 10 bases agree with TRBD1. Germline CDR1 and CDR2: LNHDA and SQIVND (reference sequence). With 5 bases clipped from V and 9 bases from J, the junction kept 10 bases outside the gene matches. The CDR3 spans 16 residues. CDR3 sequence: CASSVRDRGMASPLHF. The CDR3 DNA is TGTGCCAGTAGTGTCCGGGACAGGGGAATGGCTTCACCCCTCCACTTT.

The V call is TRBV7-2, the J call TRBJ2-7; 7 positions match TRBD1. V shed 0 bases and J 3 bases; nucleotides not matched to a gene: 5. CDR3 size: 15 residues. Germline assignment: CDR1 SGHTA and CDR2 FQGNSA. CDR3 bases: TGTGCCAGCAGCTTAGCGCCGGGACAGAACTACGAGCAGTACTTC. As protein: CASSLAPGQNYEQYF.

The V call is TRBV6-6, the J call TRBJ1-5, with D uncertain. Deletions cut 1 base from V and 2 bases from J, with 9 bases between. Germline CDR1 is MNHNY and CDR2 is SVGAGI (reference sequence). The length of the CDR3 is 15 residues. DNA of the CDR3: TGTGCCAGCAGTTACTTCACAGAGGGCAATCAGCCCCAGCATTTT. Translation gives CASSYFTEGNQPQHF.